The T cell receptor beta chain under discussion was sequenced for a study of T cells in Graves' hyperthyroidism and ophthalmopathy. Study details: Peripheral blood was obtained at initial diagnosis, preceding any treatment.

Amplification targeted TCR beta CDR3 regions from RNA transcripts. In the first-round RT-PCR of the TCR CDR3, the HTBI primer set was used. TCRdb reanalysed the multiplex PCR reads using MiXCR and keeps one entry per CDR3 protein. The table shows hundreds of thousands of distinct CDR3 sequences, with 20% to 25% occurring only once. General study points: A model using 13 V-J features told ophthalmopathy apart from stable hyperthyroidism.

Exclusion criteria comprised uncontrolled infection, other autoimmune disease, pregnancy or lactation. PBMCs were derived from 10 ml fresh peripheral blood. Comment on this clonotype: Its antigen is still unknown.

The CDR3 has 15 residues. Germline V CDR1 and CDR2: SEHNR, FQNEAQ (reference sequence). J lost 8 bases, V lost 4 bases, and 9 bases had no gene match. The chain uses TRBV7-9 and TRBJ1-4; 8 nucleotides align to TRBD1. The sequence came from a man aged 25 to 40 with Graves' ophthalmopathy. What was sequenced was blood. CDR3 sequence (DNA): TGTGCCAGCAGCTCAGACGACAGGGGAGGCGAAAAACTGTTTTTT. Encoded protein: CASSSDDRGGEKLFF.